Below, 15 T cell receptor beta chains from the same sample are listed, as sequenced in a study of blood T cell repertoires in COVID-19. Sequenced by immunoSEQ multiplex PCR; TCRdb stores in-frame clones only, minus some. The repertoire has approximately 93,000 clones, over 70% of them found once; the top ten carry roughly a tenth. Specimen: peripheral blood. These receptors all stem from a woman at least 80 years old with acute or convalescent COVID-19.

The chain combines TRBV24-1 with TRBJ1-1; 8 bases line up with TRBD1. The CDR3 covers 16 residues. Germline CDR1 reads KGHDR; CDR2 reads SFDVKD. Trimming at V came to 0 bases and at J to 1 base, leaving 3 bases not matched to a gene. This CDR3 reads CATSDLGQGGNTEAFF. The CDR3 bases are TGTGCCACCAGTGATTTGGGACAGGGAGGGAACACTGAAGCTTTCTTT.

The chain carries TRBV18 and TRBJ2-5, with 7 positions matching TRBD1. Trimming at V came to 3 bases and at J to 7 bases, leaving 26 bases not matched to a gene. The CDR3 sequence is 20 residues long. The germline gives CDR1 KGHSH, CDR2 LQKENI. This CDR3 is CASSPIPGQSILRRRGTQYF. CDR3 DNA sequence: TGTGCCAGCTCACCCATACCGGGACAGTCAATCCTCCGGCGACGAGGGACCCAGTACTTC.

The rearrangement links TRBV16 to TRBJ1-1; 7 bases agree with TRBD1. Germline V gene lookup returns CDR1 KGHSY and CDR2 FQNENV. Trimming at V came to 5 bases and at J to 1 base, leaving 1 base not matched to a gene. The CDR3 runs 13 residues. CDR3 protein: CASSWTGNTEAFF. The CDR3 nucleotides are TGTGCCAGCAGCTGGACAGGGAACACTGAAGCTTTCTTT.

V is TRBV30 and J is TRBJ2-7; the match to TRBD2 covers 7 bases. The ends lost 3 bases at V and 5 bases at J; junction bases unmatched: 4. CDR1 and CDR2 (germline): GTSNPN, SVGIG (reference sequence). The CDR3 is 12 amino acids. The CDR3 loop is CAWRASGHEQYF. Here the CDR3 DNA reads TGTGCCTGGAGGGCTAGCGGCCACGAGCAGTACTTC.

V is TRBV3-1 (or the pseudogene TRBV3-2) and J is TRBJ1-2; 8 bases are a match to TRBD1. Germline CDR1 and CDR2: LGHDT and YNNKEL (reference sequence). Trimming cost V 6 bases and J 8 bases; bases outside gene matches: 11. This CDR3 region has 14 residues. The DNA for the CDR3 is TGTGCCAGCAGGCCGGGACAGGCCCCTGGGGGCTACACCTTC. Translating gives CASRPGQAPGGYTF.

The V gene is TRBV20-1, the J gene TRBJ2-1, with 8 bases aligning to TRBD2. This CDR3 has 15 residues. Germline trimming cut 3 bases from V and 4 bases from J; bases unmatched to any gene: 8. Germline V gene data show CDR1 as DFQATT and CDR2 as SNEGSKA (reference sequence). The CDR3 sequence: CSASRGGWGYNEQFF. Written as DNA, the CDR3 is TGCAGTGCTAGTCGGGGGGGCTGGGGATACAATGAGCAGTTCTTC.

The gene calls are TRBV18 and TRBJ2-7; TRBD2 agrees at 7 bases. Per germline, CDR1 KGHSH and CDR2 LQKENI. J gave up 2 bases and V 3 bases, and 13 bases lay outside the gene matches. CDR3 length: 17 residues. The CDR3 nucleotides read TGTGCCAGCTCACCGGGGACTAATTCATTGGTAACCTACGAGCAGTACTTC. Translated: CASSPGTNSLVTYEQYF.

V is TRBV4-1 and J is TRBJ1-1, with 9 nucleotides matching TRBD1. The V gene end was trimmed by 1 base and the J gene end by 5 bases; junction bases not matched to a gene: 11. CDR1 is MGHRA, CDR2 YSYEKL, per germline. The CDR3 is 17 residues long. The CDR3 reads CASSQGQGVLTGTEAFF. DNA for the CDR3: TGCGCCAGCAGCCAAGGACAGGGGGTATTGACAGGGACTGAAGCTTTCTTT.

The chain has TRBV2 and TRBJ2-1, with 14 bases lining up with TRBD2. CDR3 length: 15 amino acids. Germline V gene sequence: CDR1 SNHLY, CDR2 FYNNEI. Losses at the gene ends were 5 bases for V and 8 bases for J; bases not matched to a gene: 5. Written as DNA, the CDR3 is TGTGCCAGCAGTTCGGGACTAGCGGGAGTGGATGAGCAGTTCTTC. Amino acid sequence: CASSSGLAGVDEQFF.

CDR3: CASSPGQGTYEQYF. In DNA, the CDR3 is TGTGCCAGTAGTCCGGGACAGGGAACCTACGAGCAGTACTTC. The J gene is TRBJ2-7, the V gene TRBV19, with 9 bases fitting TRBD1. CDR3 size: 14 residues. Germline V CDR1 and CDR2: LNHDA, SQIVND (reference sequence). The J segment lost 2 bases and the V segment lost 5 bases, leaving 4 bases of the junction unmatched.

The CDR3 sequence: CASSVGTGGSPLHF. The CDR3 DNA is TGTGCCAGCAGCGTGGGGACAGGGGGATCACCCCTCCACTTT. The chain couples TRBV9 to TRBJ1-6, with 11 bases that match TRBD1. V shed 2 bases and J 10 bases; nucleotides not matched to a gene: 2. Germline loops: CDR1 SGDLS, CDR2 YYNGEE. The CDR3 loop spans 14 amino acids.

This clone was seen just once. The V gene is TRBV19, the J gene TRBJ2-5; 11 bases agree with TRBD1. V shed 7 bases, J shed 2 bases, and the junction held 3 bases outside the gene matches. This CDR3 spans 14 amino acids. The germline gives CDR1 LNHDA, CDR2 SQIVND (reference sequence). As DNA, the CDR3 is TGTGCCAGTACAGGGACAGGGGGTCAAGAGACCCAGTACTTC. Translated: CASTGTGGQETQYF.

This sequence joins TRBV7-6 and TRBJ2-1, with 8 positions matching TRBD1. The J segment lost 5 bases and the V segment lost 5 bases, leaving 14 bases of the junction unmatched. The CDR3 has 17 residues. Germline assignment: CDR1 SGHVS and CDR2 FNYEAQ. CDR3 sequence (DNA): TGTGCCAGCAGCCCCCTACAGGGGGTCGGCCCAAACAATGAGCAGTTCTTC. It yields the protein CASSPLQGVGPNNEQFF.

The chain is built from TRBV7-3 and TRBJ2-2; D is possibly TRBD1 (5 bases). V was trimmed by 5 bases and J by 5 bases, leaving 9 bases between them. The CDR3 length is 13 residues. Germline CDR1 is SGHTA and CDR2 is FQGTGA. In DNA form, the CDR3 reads TGTGCCAGCAGCCAAGGGGAAACCGGGGAGCTGTTTTTT. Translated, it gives CASSQGETGELFF.

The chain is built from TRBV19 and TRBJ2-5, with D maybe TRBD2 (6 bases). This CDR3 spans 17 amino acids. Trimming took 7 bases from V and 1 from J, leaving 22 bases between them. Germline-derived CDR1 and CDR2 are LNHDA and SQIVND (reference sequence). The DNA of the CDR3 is TGTGCCAGTACCCCTGGGGCCGCAAAGGGAGGCCAAGAGACCCAGTACTTC. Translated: CASTPGAAKGGQETQYF.